What follows are 2 T cell receptor beta chains derived from one specimen sequenced in a study of vaccination and CD4 T cells after COVID-19 (dated by TCRdb to between 2021 and 2024). Libraries were prepared through PCR. Sequencer: Illumina iSeq 100. The raw public reads went through TCRdb reprocessing: fastp at Q25, MiXCR clone calling, in-frame beta chains kept. Here each entry gathers all rows of one CDR3 protein and keeps the most common genes and DNA. The sample yields 15,000 or so distinct CDR3 sequences; less than 70% were counted once. The biggest ten clones account for approximately 1% of the sample. This specimen consisted of CD4+ T cells from blood, obtained after SARS-CoV-2 vaccination. The source is a human donor who had recovered from COVID-19.

V is TRBV20-1 and J is TRBJ2-7; possibly TRBD1 for D (6 bases). This CDR3 comprises 15 residues. V was trimmed by 1 base and J by 7 bases, leaving 20 bases between them. Germline lookup yields CDR1 DFQATT and CDR2 SNEGSKA (reference sequence). CDR3 in DNA: TGCAGTGCTAGAGTAACAGGGTTCCGAGGCAGGGAGCAGTACTTC. Amino acids: CSARVTGFRGREQYF.

This clonotype was recorded only once. The rearrangement links TRBV29-1 to TRBJ2-1; 9 nucleotides agree with TRBD2. Germline V gives CDR1 SQVTM, CDR2 ANQGSEA. This CDR3 spans 18 amino acids. The J segment lost 3 bases and the V segment lost 4 bases, leaving 16 bases of the junction unmatched. As DNA, the CDR3 is TGCAGCGTTGTTGGGACAGTTCTGAGCGGGAGGCGCTACAATGAGCAGTTCTTC. This gives the protein CSVVGTVLSGRRYNEQFF.